The present T cell receptor (beta chain) was sequenced within a study of cytomegalovirus exposure and HLA in healthy donors (dated by TCRdb to 2015 to 2018). About the study as a whole: An earlier analysis of roughly 500 of the donors reported 250 to 350 Gb of sequence data and roughly 110 million unique TCR beta sequences from 150 million to 200 million T cells. Roughly 300 gigabases of sequencing data and around 90 million unique TCR sequences made up an early release that covered over 550 HLA-typed donors. The genetic ancestry cluster associated with self-reported Caucasian donors included roughly 84% of the approximately 410 genotyped donors. The study was designed to test whether signatures of past pathogen exposure could be identified by cataloging public T cell receptors. The study profiled the T cell repertoires of more than 500 subjects by immunosequencing and related them to cytomegalovirus serostatus. A separate validation cohort of approximately 120 different subjects was used in addition to the approximately 640-subject first cohort. To predict cytomegalovirus infection status, the study brought together high-throughput TCR immunosequencing, statistical association of individual TCRs with disease status, and machine learning. To study patterns of TCR occurrence, a later analysis re-analyzed previously published TCR beta repertoires from hundreds of donors and added high-resolution HLA genotyping. In the later analysis, no new phenotypic data were used to find candidate immune exposures; instead, reliance was placed on TCR beta sequences and their occurrence across donors. An earlier analysis of about 620 of the donors applied high-throughput TCR beta sequencing to assess whether each TCR beta V gene segment acted as functional or pseudogenic. Alongside the repertoire data, information on donor age, sex, ethnicity and CMV serostatus was compiled. A later genetic analysis used genome-wide SNP genotypes for about 60% of the roughly 700 donors, treating that subset as a discovery cohort. Every repertoire in the discovery cohort had been generated on one and the same sequencing platform. HLA typing included class I and class II loci at four-digit resolution. Typing coverage differed by locus: A, B, C, DRB1 and DQB1 were typed in about 620-640 donors, DQA1 in 500 to 550, DPA1 in nearly 610, and DPB1 in around 490. Roughly 5 DR-DQ haplotypes were handled as single units for association and clustering, since linkage in the cohort was strong. Across around 400 genotyped donors of the cohort, an average of about 240,000 unique TCR beta nucleotide sequences per donor were sequenced, and 15% to 20% of those sequences were non-productive.

Per the germline V gene, KGHSH is the CDR1 and LQKENI is the CDR2. Including the terminal cysteine and phenylalanine, the CDR3 comprises 16 residues. Only CDR3 DNA remains: 48 bases, in frame from the first base. Trimming takes 3 bases off V and 3 bases off J; junction bases not matched to a gene: 7. As to this clone: The antigen it binds to is not known.

The library was made by the immunoSEQ multiplex PCR assay. A mixture of 60 forward primers for TCR Vbeta segments and 13 reverse primers for TCR Jbeta segments was used in the multiplex PCR. The CDR3 region of rearranged TCR beta genes was amplified from genomic DNA by a multiplex PCR assay. Amplified TCR beta libraries were sequenced as 87-base-pair reads on the Illumina HiSeq System. Per the authors' processing: A later analysis counted about 82 million unique TCR beta chains across the 550 to 700 repertoires, and around 9.9 million of these chains were shared by at least two donors. A nearest-neighbor algorithm error-corrected the raw reads and collapsed the reads into unique sequences, merging closely related sequences to remove PCR and sequencing errors. To assign V, D and J gene segments, CDR3 sequences were aligned to IMGT reference sequences. Each retained sequence needed at least a six-nucleotide match to both a V gene segment and a J gene segment. Rearrangements were called productive when the CDR3 lacked stop codons and stayed in frame with V and J; all others were non-productive. Following IMGT convention, CDR3 was defined as the stretch from the second conserved V-encoded cysteine up to the conserved J-encoded phenylalanine. Sequences without an unambiguous match to a single V gene segment were excluded from the earlier analysis of approximately 560 of the donors. An earlier analysis of about 600 of the donors called V segments functional above 56.7% productive rearrangements and segregating when the between-donor standard deviation exceeded 5%. A statistical classification framework was built for diagnosing cytomegalovirus status from the catalog of TCR beta chain sequences. In a later analysis, V and J genes were assigned by comparing TCR nucleotide sequences against IMGT/GENE-DB human TR gene sequences. In a later analysis, CDR3 sequences and most-parsimonious VDJ recombination scenarios were assigned using the TCRdist pipeline. A later analysis defined each TCR beta chain by its CDR3 amino acid sequence plus V-gene family, and excluded reads lacking a unique V-gene family. In a later analysis, around 650 highly shared, low-generation-probability nucleotide sequences were removed to address suspected cross-contamination and a sequencing artifact. In a later analysis, a clonal expansion index for each public chain was calculated from normalized within-repertoire ranks of inferred template counts. In a later analysis, generation probabilities were computed with a VDJ recombination model fitted to out-of-frame rearrangements, and the resulting probabilities were checked against IGoR. A later analysis scored TCR-TCR, TCR-HLA and TCR-CMV co-occurrence with hypergeometric tests, applying a repertoire-size bias correction to TCR pairs. To estimate false discovery rates, a later analysis permuted the HLA or CMV assignments 20 times. In a later analysis, co-occurring TCRs were grouped using DBSCAN, and TCRdist sequence similarity was added for clustering within HLA-allele-positive subsets. For co-occurrence clustering, repertoires with fewer than 30,000 or more than 120,000 public chains were excluded, along with several repertoires with anomalous nucleotide sharing. The immuneACCESS repertoire file appears here via TCRdb, limited to in-frame rearrangements. These files lack a portion of the clones; in checked studies, under half of the deficit traces to unresolved V genes, and the cause of the others is not known. Clone size and V and J calls were adopted from that table, with D and trimming inferred from the DNA. The sample table on file contains roughly 220,000 clones. The ten largest account for about 1% of the sample.

The cohort comprised more than 550 healthy bone marrow donors. All cohort members were sampled while nominally healthy, although unrecorded immune exposures were likely present. The donor tested CMV seropositive, placing the donor among the 290 or so seropositive members of the cohort. A peripheral blood sample was collected from each donor, and TCR beta sequencing was performed on peripheral blood mononuclear cells. Genomic DNA extraction from the blood cell samples was performed with the Qiagen DNeasy Blood Extraction Kit. The paper's findings and limits, for the study overall: The authors suggested that the approach could potentially be generalized to other disease states and immunological phenotypes. In a later analysis, several top co-occurrence clusters were reported to appear linked to parvovirus B19, influenza, CMV and Epstein-Barr virus. In a later analysis, HLA-associated TCR beta chains were found to be more clonally expanded and to have lower generation probabilities than equally common non-associated chains. A further reported finding was that TCR beta sequences accurately predicted the HLA-A and HLA-B alleles for most subjects in the first cohort. In a later genetic analysis, a missense DCLRE1C variant was associated with V-gene and J-gene trimming of TCR beta chains, and the association was replicated in an independent cohort. In vitro tests confirmed that a few of the cytomegalovirus-associated TCR beta chains recognize cytomegalovirus antigens. A later analysis associated about 17,000 TCR beta sequences with specific HLA alleles at a false discovery rate of 0.05. For the cohort, immune exposure information was limited to CMV serostatus. Because counts were too low, seventeen rarely observed V segments, including chromosome 9 orphons, were excluded from the earlier analysis of 500 to 700 of the donors. Only TCR beta chains were sequenced in this cohort, and the absence of alpha or paired-chain data limited detectable features. Sequencing depth was assumed to be roughly uniform across donors in the presence/absence analyses, though that assumption may not hold. In a later analysis, most CMV-associated TCR beta chains were found to appear HLA-restricted, with HLA associations seemingly driven largely by CMV exposure. Across donors, most TCR sequences were observed very rarely, whereas some public TCRs were present in many individuals. Linkage disequilibrium might explain the correlated functional status among segregating V segments, but an unknown experimental factor could not be ruled out. Broadly in line with IMGT annotations, most TCR beta V segments showed up in productive rearrangements about 90% or about 30% of the time in an earlier analysis of several hundred of the donors. Because HLA typing was missing for some donors at each locus, association tests included only the typed subset. Strong co-occurrence of HLA alleles, especially DR and DQ, made assigning TCR associations to individual alleles difficult. According to a later genetic analysis, donors in an Asian-associated ancestry cluster had fewer N-insertions in productive TCRs than the roughly 670-donor mean. A group of highly shared sequence variants was considered likely to be a technical artifact of the sequencing pipeline. The classifier was reported to diagnose cytomegalovirus status with high specificity and sensitivity in both the original cohort and the validation cohort. A later analysis found that TCR association rates varied across HLA loci, with DRB1 alleles showing the most associated TCRs and HLA-C alleles the fewest. Because the 87-base-pair reads could not distinguish some IMGT-functional V segments, including TRBV6-2 and TRBV6-3, those segments were excluded. The study listed 150 to 200 TCR beta chains as associated with cytomegalovirus.

Material for sequencing was PBMCs. The V and J segments used are TRBV18 and TRBJ1-5, and TRBD1 aligns with 8 junction nucleotides. The sequence was collected from a girl between 2 and 10 years old in good health and CMV-seropositive. The CDR3 corresponds to CASSPAGGDPNQPQHF. At the DNA level, the sequence is TGTGCCAGCTCACCGGCAGGGGGCGACCCCAATCAGCCCCAGCATTTT. Here the CDR3 is joined to the reference TRBV18 and TRBJ1-5 genes, and the full variable domain is: NAGVMQNPRHLVRRRGQEARLRCSPMKGHSHVYWYRQLPEEGLKFMVYLQKENIIDESGMPKERFSAEFPKEGPSILRIQQVVRGDSAAYFCASSPAGGDPNQPQHFGDGTRLSIL.